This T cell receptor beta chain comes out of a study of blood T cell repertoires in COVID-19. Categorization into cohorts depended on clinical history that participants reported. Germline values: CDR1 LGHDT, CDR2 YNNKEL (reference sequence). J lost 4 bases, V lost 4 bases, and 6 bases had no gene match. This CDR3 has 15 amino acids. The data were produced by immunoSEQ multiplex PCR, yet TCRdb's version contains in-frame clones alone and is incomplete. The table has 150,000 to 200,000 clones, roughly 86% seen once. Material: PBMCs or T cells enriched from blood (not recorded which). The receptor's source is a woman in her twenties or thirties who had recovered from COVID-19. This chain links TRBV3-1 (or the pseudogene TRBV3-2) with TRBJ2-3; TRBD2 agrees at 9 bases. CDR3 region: CASSLGTSRADTQYF. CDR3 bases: TGTGCCAGCAGCCTCGGGACTAGCAGAGCAGATACGCAGTATTTT.